This T cell receptor (beta chain) comes out of a study of preoperative IRX-2 immunotherapy in early breast cancer. Described treatment: preoperative locoregional IRX-2 cytokine immunotherapy. This phase Ib study tested locoregional IRX-2 cytokine immunotherapy given before surgery. Clones were read by immunoSEQ multiplex PCR, and TCRdb kept only the in-frame ones, dropping some. The data show approximately 24,000 clones, around 89% seen once. This TCR derives from a human donor with breast cancer. The sequenced sample was tumor tissue, obtained after IRX-2 immunotherapy.

The DNA of the CDR3 is TGTGCCAGTACTCGGACAGGGAAGAACACCGGGGAGCTGTTTTTT. Its protein is CASTRTGKNTGELFF. This chain joins TRBV19 and TRBJ2-2; 8 nucleotides align to TRBD1. The trim removed 7 bases at V and 1 base at J, leaving 5 bases unmatched. The CDR3 covers 15 residues. Germline values: CDR1 LNHDA, CDR2 SQIVND (reference sequence).